This T cell receptor (beta chain) comes out of a study of post-analysis software for immune sequencing data (dated by TCRdb to about 2015). Broadly, across the study: Disease courses on record covered relapsing-remitting, secondary progressive and progressive-relapsing multiple sclerosis, though some patients had no subtype annotation. The patient repertoires were set against ten to eleven previously published healthy control repertoires from donors whose ages ranged from about 6 to 25 years. A subset of samples was prepared in parallel using single-end sample barcoding, then pooled and co-amplified after Illumina adapter ligation.

Notes on this clonotype: The target of this receptor is not known. No base qualities exist here, and no much larger clone lies one base off it.

The method was PCR. Sequencing relied on an Illumina HiSeq 2500. To reduce PCR and sequencing biases, unique molecular identifiers were built into the TCR beta cDNA libraries. About 500,000 cDNA molecules were obtained per 1 to 10 million input T cells, so each molecule approximated one T cell. Patient libraries were prepared and sequenced with the same protocol used for the earlier healthy control dataset. Samples belonging to the same batch were prepared together, multiplexed and sequenced on a shared HiSeq lane. In the source study's methods: Raw barcoded reads were processed with MIGEC, and single-read molecular identifier groups were discarded before consensus assembly and CDR3 extraction. Clonotype tables were post-analysed with VDJtools, normalizing diversity by down-sampling all datasets to the smallest sample size. In repertoire overlap clustering, CDR3 amino acid sequences, but not nucleotide sequences, were matched to correct batch-related cross-sample contamination. Clones were called with MiXCR by TCRdb after fastp trimmed the public reads at Q25, and only in-frame beta chains were retained. Records with the same CDR3 protein are collapsed into one entry carrying the most frequent genes and DNA. None of the V and J calls come from the authors' own analysis; TCRdb made them. For this sample there are about 770,000 distinct CDR3 sequences; about half appear just once. Of the sample, around 4.7% is held by the ten largest clones.

Overall study results and their limits: The multiple sclerosis patient group was slightly younger than the control group. Compared with controls, multiple sclerosis patients had significantly lower normalized Chao1 diversity, a finding suggesting substantial peripheral T-cell clonal expansion. Direct clustering with F measure showed strong co-clustering of samples prepared in the same batch, prompting a batch-effect correction.

TCR beta repertoires were profiled from peripheral blood of about a dozen young patients with multiple sclerosis to demonstrate the VDJtools post-analysis software. The patients with multiple sclerosis were children and adolescents between roughly 6 and 17 years of age. The specimen was blood. This clonotype was sampled from a girl aged 10-17 years with multiple sclerosis.

The DNA reads as follows: TGCGCCAGCAGTCGCACAATCAACACCGGGGAGCTGTTTTTT. Its translation reads: CASSRTINTGELFF. Here the chain combines TRBV23-1 and TRBJ2-2, with no confidently assigned D gene. TRBV23-1 carries the ORF label, with uncertain function. The CDR3 contains 14 residues, cysteine and phenylalanine counted. Of the read, only the CDR3 DNA is kept; its 42 bases are in frame from base 1. Between the V and J ends, shortened by 4 bases and 2 bases respectively, the junction contains 8 bases.